What follows are 14 T cell receptor beta chains derived from one specimen sequenced in a study of blood T cell repertoires in COVID-19. The data were produced by immunoSEQ multiplex PCR, yet TCRdb's version contains in-frame clones alone and is incomplete. The sample lists approximately 250,000 clones, over 70% occurring once. Specimen: PBMCs or T cells enriched from blood (not recorded which). These receptors originate from a woman aged 40 to 50 who had been exposed to COVID-19.

The CDR3: CASSLQGQNEAFF. The CDR3 DNA follows: TGTGCCAGCAGTTTACAGGGACAGAATGAAGCTTTCTTT. The chain uses TRBV28 and TRBJ1-1; 7 bases agree with TRBD1. The CDR3 totals 13 residues. The V gene's germline CDR1 is MDHEN and CDR2 SYDVKM. V shed 2 bases, J shed 7 bases, and the junction held 4 bases outside the gene matches.

The rearrangement joins TRBV2 to TRBJ1-1; D unresolved. There are 10 residues in the CDR3. Germline lookup yields CDR1 SNHLY and CDR2 FYNNEI. V shed 5 bases and J shed 4 bases, with 2 bases lying between them. The CDR3 reads CASSLTEAFF. CDR3 nucleotide sequence: TGTGCCAGCAGTCTCACTGAAGCTTTCTTT.

As concerns this clone: The identical CDR3 is also encoded by other nucleotide sequences in the sample. The chain recombines TRBV3-1 (or the pseudogene TRBV3-2) with TRBJ1-1; D possibly corresponds to TRBD1 (5 bases). Germline assignment: CDR1 LGHDT and CDR2 YNNKEL (reference sequence). V was shortened by 3 bases and J by 3 bases, with 11 bases between the two germline ends. There are 14 residues in the CDR3. CDR3 protein: CASSQSGIYTEAFF. The CDR3 bases are TGTGCCAGCAGCCAGTCAGGGATTTACACTGAAGCTTTCTTT.

This chain links TRBV30 with TRBJ1-3, with a weak D call TRBD1 (6 bases). The CDR3 has 13 residues. Trimming cost V 2 bases and J 3 bases, with 8 bases left between them. CDR1 and CDR2 (germline): GTSNPN, SVGIG (reference sequence). CDR3 amino acids: CAWSTGSGNTIYF. The CDR3 nucleotides read TGTGCCTGGAGTACAGGGAGTGGAAACACCATATATTTT.

The rearrangement uses TRBV27 and TRBJ1-1; D unresolved. The CDR3 runs 13 residues. Per the germline V gene, CDR1 is MNHEY and CDR2 is SMNVEV (reference sequence). The V gene lost 6 bases and the J gene lost 9 bases, with 17 bases spanning the gap. The CDR3 DNA sequence: TGTGCCAGCAGGAACATAGGACTAAGTAAAGCTTTCTTT. Translated, it gives CASRNIGLSKAFF.

The V call is TRBV4-2, the J call TRBJ2-2; TRBD2 aligns across 13 bases. There are 17 residues in the CDR3. V was clipped by 6 bases and J by 7 bases; unmatched bases: 11. Germline V CDR1 and CDR2: LGHNA, YNFKEQ. As DNA, the CDR3 is TGTGCCAGCAGTTACTTAGGACTAGCGGGAGACGGCGGGGAGCTGTTTTTT. Protein product: CASSYLGLAGDGGELFF.

This rearrangement joins TRBV5-4 to TRBJ2-1, with 16 bases identical to TRBD2. The CDR3 extends over 18 amino acids. CDR1 and CDR2 from the germline V gene are SGHNT and YYREEE (reference sequence). With V trimmed by 3 bases and J by 7 bases, 10 bases remained unmatched. As DNA, the CDR3 is TGTGCCAGCAGCTCTCCGGGACTAGCGGGAGGGCCGAATAATGAGCAGTTCTTC. Residues: CASSSPGLAGGPNNEQFF.

Here the CDR3 DNA reads TGTGCCAGCAGCCATGAGGGCAACGAGCAGTACTTC. It translates to CASSHEGNEQYF. The V and J genes are TRBV3-1 (or the pseudogene TRBV3-2) and TRBJ2-7; D possibly corresponds to TRBD2 (5 bases). CDR1 is LGHDT, CDR2 YNNKEL, per germline (reference sequence). V lost 3 bases to trimming and J lost 5 bases, with 8 bases between them. This CDR3 contains 12 residues.

The V gene is TRBV27, the J gene TRBJ1-2; D is unclear. Per the germline V gene, CDR1 is MNHEY and CDR2 is SMNVEV (reference sequence). This CDR3 is 14 amino acids long. V lost 5 bases, J lost 2 bases, and 12 bases lay in between. As DNA, the CDR3 is TGTGCCAGCAGTCGTCAGGCTCAGAACTATGGCTACACCTTC. Encoded protein: CASSRQAQNYGYTF.

Turning to this clone: A junction boundary mismatches the germline segment, possibly from a read error. The chain combines TRBV5-1 with TRBJ1-1; D is uncertain. This CDR3 is built from 14 residues. Germline V CDR1 and CDR2: SGHRS, YFSETQ. The CDR3 region has the DNA TGTGCCAGCAGCCCTTACACAGTGAACACTGAAGCTTTCTTT. Encoded protein: CASSPYTVNTEAFF.

The chain joins TRBV5-1 to TRBJ2-7; D unresolved. CDR1 is SGHRS and CDR2 is YFSETQ in the germline V gene. The CDR3 contains 11 residues. CDR3 nucleotide sequence: TGTGCCAGCAAGAACTGCTGCCGACAGTACGTC. Its protein is CASKNCCRQYV.

V usage is TRBV7-3 and J usage is TRBJ2-5; 14 bases are a match to TRBD2. The CDR3 is 16 residues long. J gave up 4 bases and V 3 bases, and 4 bases lay outside the gene matches. Germline CDR1 reads SGHTA; CDR2 reads FQGTGA. DNA for the CDR3: TGTGCCAGCAGCTTTCCGACTAGCGGGAGGGCAGAGACCCAGTACTTC. Its translation is CASSFPTSGRAETQYF.

The chain uses TRBV11-3 and TRBJ2-1; TRBD2 matches 9 bases. Trimming took 1 base from V and 5 from J; bases not matched to a gene: 9. Germline loops: CDR1 SGHNT, CDR2 YENEEA. CDR3 size: 17 residues. CDR3 amino acids: CASSLAPRLAANNEQFF. The DNA of the CDR3 is TGTGCCAGCAGCTTAGCCCCGCGACTAGCGGCCAACAATGAGCAGTTCTTC.

This clone showed up just once. The chain has TRBV12-5 and TRBJ2-3; 12 bases match TRBD2. The CDR3 covers 22 residues. Germline V CDR1 and CDR2: LGHNT, FRNRAP. J gave up 0 bases and V 0 bases, and 16 bases lay outside the gene matches. The CDR3 loop reads CASGLVPPRPLAGGLSTDTQYF. The DNA of the CDR3 is TGTGCTAGTGGTTTGGTGCCCCCGAGGCCCCTAGCGGGAGGGTTAAGCACAGATACGCAGTATTTT.